The 8 T cell receptor beta chains below come from one sample, sequenced in a study of cytomegalovirus exposure and HLA in healthy donors. Primers for the PCR totalled 60 Vbeta and 13 Jbeta. The data were produced by immunoSEQ multiplex PCR, yet TCRdb's version contains in-frame clones alone and is incomplete. The data show around 200,000 clones, with roughly 85% seen just once and approximately 1.8% held by the top ten. The sequenced material came from PBMCs. Source of these receptors: a male donor in good health and CMV-seronegative.

The gene calls are TRBV6-5 and TRBJ2-3; TRBD2 agrees at 12 bases. Per germline, CDR1 MNHEY and CDR2 SVGAGI. The V gene end was trimmed by 4 bases and the J gene end by 4 bases; junction bases not matched to a gene: 3. The CDR3 extends over 15 amino acids. CDR3 coding DNA: TGTGCCAGCAGTTTACTAGCGGGAGGTTCAGATACGCAGTATTTT. It encodes CASSLLAGGSDTQYF.

V is TRBV30 and J is TRBJ2-1; 14 bases map to TRBD2. The CDR3 contains 17 residues. V shed 3 bases and J 6 bases; nucleotides not matched to a gene: 10. The germline V gene has CDR1 GTSNPN and CDR2 SVGIG (reference sequence). CDR3 region: CAWSRGPGLAGVNEQFF. The DNA for the CDR3 is TGTGCCTGGAGCAGGGGTCCGGGACTAGCGGGAGTCAATGAGCAGTTCTTC.

This chain connects TRBV13 to TRBJ1-2, with 12 bases identical to TRBD1. Per germline, CDR1 PRHDT and CDR2 FYEKMQ (reference sequence). The ends lost 5 bases at V and 3 bases at J; junction bases unmatched: 10. The CDR3 covers 17 residues. CDR3 region: CASSPTGTGGSDYGYTF. The CDR3 coding sequence is TGTGCCAGCAGCCCTACCGGGACAGGGGGCTCTGACTATGGCTACACCTTC.

This CDR3 reads CASSPRTGTGGRWGVTGELFF. The CDR3 DNA reads TGTGCCAGCAGCCCCCGGACCGGGACAGGGGGGCGTTGGGGCGTCACCGGGGAGCTGTTTTTT. The chain recombines TRBV9 with TRBJ2-2; 11 bases line up with TRBD1. Looked up from germline, CDR1 is SGDLS and CDR2 is YYNGEE. Trimming removed 4 bases from V and 4 bases from J; junction bases left unmatched: 21. The CDR3 totals 21 residues.

The chain joins TRBV27 to TRBJ1-6, with D maybe TRBD1 (6 bases). Germline CDR1 and CDR2: MNHEY and SMNVEV (reference sequence). This CDR3 has 14 residues. V lost 6 bases, J lost 9 bases, and 15 bases lay in between. The CDR3 spells CASSLIGGGSPLHF. The CDR3 nucleotides read TGTGCCAGCAGCCTTATAGGGGGGGGTTCACCCCTCCACTTT.

The chain uses TRBV7-2 and TRBJ1-2, with 9 bases fitting TRBD1. Germline lookup yields CDR1 SGHTA and CDR2 FQGNSA. Germline trimming cut 7 bases from V and 7 bases from J; bases unmatched to any gene: 13. CDR3 size: 15 residues. CDR3 bases: TGTGCCAGCAACCTACGCCGGGACAGGGCAGGTGGCTACACCTTC. Translated: CASNLRRDRAGGYTF.

The chain recombines TRBV4-2 with TRBJ2-3; 8 bases are shared with TRBD1. V dropped 2 bases and J dropped 1; count of bases not matched to a gene: 2. Germline V CDR1 and CDR2: LGHNA, YNFKEQ. This CDR3 has 15 amino acids. The CDR3 bases are TGTGCCAGCAGCCAACAGACAGGGGGCACAGATACGCAGTATTTT. It specifies CASSQQTGGTDTQYF.

This chain connects TRBV9 to TRBJ1-2, with D unclear. The CDR3 contains 12 residues. Germline V gene lookup returns CDR1 SGDLS and CDR2 YYNGEE. Trimming removed 6 bases from V and 8 bases from J, with 14 bases in between. The CDR3 spells CASTAPPQGYTF. CDR3 sequence (DNA): TGTGCCAGCACTGCCCCTCCCCAGGGCTACACCTTC.